The 20 T cell receptor beta chains presented below share a single source sample, sequenced in a study of chemoradiotherapy in HPV16-positive cancers. Only in-frame clones appear in the TCRdb table, and some are missing; sequencing was by immunoSEQ multiplex PCR. There are approximately 14,000 clones in the sample; around 90% occur only once, and roughly 2.5% lies in the top ten. Sample: blood, taken from a patient who underwent chemoradiotherapy. These receptors all stem from a human donor with HPV-associated anogenital cancer.

The chain combines TRBV11-2 with TRBJ1-1, with TRBD1 identical over 10 bases. The CDR3 runs 15 residues. V lost 1 base to trimming and J lost 4 bases; unmatched junction nucleotides: 3. CDR1 is SGHAT and CDR2 is FQNNGV in the germline V gene. CDR3 in amino acids: CASSLGQGAGTEAFF. In DNA form, the CDR3 reads TGTGCCAGCAGCTTAGGACAGGGGGCCGGCACTGAAGCTTTCTTT.

This rearrangement joins TRBV29-1 to TRBJ2-1, with 10 nucleotides matching TRBD2. The germline gives CDR1 SQVTM, CDR2 ANQGSEA. This CDR3 has 13 residues. The trim removed 6 bases at V and 12 bases at J, leaving 11 bases unmatched. In DNA form, the CDR3 reads TGCAGCGTGACTAGCGGGCTCCGGGGTGGGCAGTTCTTC. Translating it yields CSVTSGLRGGQFF.

The chain carries TRBV7-6 and TRBJ2-7; D is ambiguous. This CDR3 has 14 residues. CDR1 SGHVS and CDR2 FNYEAQ come from the germline V gene. Trimming removed 1 base from V and 7 bases from J, with 14 bases in between. The CDR3 here is CASSLGFSMGEQYF. In DNA form, the CDR3 reads TGTGCCAGCAGCTTAGGGTTTAGCATGGGAGAGCAGTACTTC.

J is TRBJ2-3 and V is TRBV7-2; no firm D call. V lost 0 bases and J lost 2, with 6 bases in between. CDR3 length equals 14 residues. The germline V gene has CDR1 SGHTA and CDR2 FQGNSA. CDR3 sequence reads: CASSLAGLTDTQYF. DNA of the CDR3: TGTGCCAGCAGCTTAGCAGGTCTCACAGATACGCAGTATTTT.

This rearrangement joins TRBV18 to TRBJ2-7, with 9 nucleotides matching TRBD2. The CDR3 has 14 amino acids. In germline, CDR1 is KGHSH, CDR2 LQKENI. The junction had 2 bases not matched to a gene; V was cut back by 3 bases and J by 2 bases. CDR3 DNA: TGTGCCAGCTCACCCGCGGGGGGGACCTACGAGCAGTACTTC. This codes for CASSPAGGTYEQYF. The full variable domain, its missing parts supplied by reference TRBV18 and TRBJ2-7, is NAGVMQNPRHLVRRRGQEARLRCSPMKGHSHVYWYRQLPEEGLKFMVYLQKENIIDESGMPKERFSAEFPKEGPSILRIQQVVRGDSAAYFCASSPAGGTYEQYFGPGTRLTVT.

The gene calls are TRBV7-9 and TRBJ2-5; 14 bases are shared with TRBD2. The CDR3 extends over 15 amino acids. Germline V gene sequence: CDR1 SEHNR, CDR2 FQNEAQ (reference sequence). V gave up 8 bases and J gave up 2 bases; unmatched junction bases: 4. In DNA, the CDR3 is TGTGCCAGCCCGGGACTAGCGGGGGCACAAGAGACCCAGTACTTC. Its protein is CASPGLAGAQETQYF.

This chain joins TRBV10-2 and TRBJ2-1; TRBD2 matches at 11 bases. The CDR3 covers 14 residues. The germline gives CDR1 WSHSY, CDR2 SAAADI. J gave up 4 bases and V 8 bases, and 4 bases lay outside the gene matches. As DNA, the CDR3 is TGCGCCAGCGGACTAGCGGGCGGTTACAATGAGCAGTTCTTC. It is translated as CASGLAGGYNEQFF.

This clone was seen only a few times. This chain links TRBV7-6 with TRBJ1-5, with 8 bases that match TRBD1. The germline CDR1 and CDR2 sequences are SGHVS and FNYEAQ. The CDR3 sequence is 15 residues long. Trimming cost V 5 bases and J 5 bases; bases outside gene matches: 8. CDR3 DNA sequence: TGTGCCAGCAGCGTAGGCAGGGGGCTTGATCAGCCCCAGCATTTT. Protein sequence: CASSVGRGLDQPQHF.

The genes are TRBV11-2 and TRBJ1-4; the D is unclear. Trimming shortened V by 2 bases and J by 1 base, and 8 bases separated the two germline ends. There are 15 residues in the CDR3. Germline V gene data show CDR1 as SGHAT and CDR2 as FQNNGV. The CDR3 region is CASSLFAGTNEKLFF. The CDR3 DNA follows: TGTGCCAGCAGCTTATTTGCAGGAACTAATGAAAAACTGTTTTTT.

The chain joins TRBV4-2 to TRBJ2-1, with 8 bases matching TRBD1. The CDR3 totals 15 residues. Germline CDR1 reads LGHNA; CDR2 reads YNFKEQ. Trimming took 3 bases from V and 5 from J; bases not matched to a gene: 6. As DNA, the CDR3 is TGTGCCAGCAGCCATCCCGGGACAGGAAACAATGAGCAGTTCTTC. Its protein is CASSHPGTGNNEQFF.

This clone was recorded only once. The rearrangement uses TRBV5-4 and TRBJ2-5, with 12 nucleotides matching TRBD2. V trimming: 3 bases; J trimming: 7 bases; junction bases outside the gene matches: 19. The germline gives CDR1 SGHNT, CDR2 YYREEE (reference sequence). The CDR3 spans 19 residues. DNA of the CDR3: TGTGCCAGCAGCTCCGGGCGCGATAGGACTAGCGGGGCCGGGGGGACCCAGTACTTC. Residues: CASSSGRDRTSGAGGTQYF.

CDR3 bases: TGTGCCAGCAGCCCCGTCGGGACCGCTGAAGCTTTCTTT. This gives the protein CASSPVGTAEAFF. The chain is built from TRBV7-3 and TRBJ1-1; possible D gene TRBD1, 5 bases. Trimming took off 5 bases at V and 6 bases at J, with 13 bases between the two ends. This CDR3 has 13 residues. Germline V gene data show CDR1 as SGHTA and CDR2 as FQGTGA.

The J gene is TRBJ2-1, the V gene TRBV6-1; D might be TRBD1 or TRBD2, each matching 7 bases. This CDR3 is 15 amino acids long. V was trimmed by 1 base and J by 7 bases, leaving 14 bases between them. Germline lookup yields CDR1 MNHNS and CDR2 SASEGT. The CDR3 nucleotides read TGTGCCAGCAGTGAAGTGGGGAGGGGGCGTAATGAGCAGTTCTTC. Translated: CASSEVGRGRNEQFF.

This clone has a handful of counts. V is TRBV7-2 and J is TRBJ2-5; D is perhaps TRBD2 (5 bases). The CDR3 runs 15 residues. Germline CDR1 and CDR2: SGHTA and FQGNSA. The V and J ends lost 1 base and 5 bases respectively, with 14 bases between them. CDR3 sequence (DNA): TGTGCCAGCAGCTTAGTCCGGGGAATGGGGGAGACCCAGTACTTC. It translates to CASSLVRGMGETQYF. Full variable domain (remainder filled in from reference TRBV7-2 and TRBJ2-5): GAGVSQSPSNKVTEKGKDVELRCDPISGHTALYWYRQSLGQGLEFLIYFQGNSAPDKSGLPSDRFSAERTGGSVSTLTIQRTQQEDSAVYLCASSLVRGMGETQYFGPGTRLLVL.

This clone was counted a single time. The CDR3 reads CASSIDRNTEAFF. Written as DNA, the CDR3 is TGTGCCAGCAGCATAGACCGGAACACTGAAGCTTTCTTT. The chain has TRBV7-2 and TRBJ1-1; D uncertain. Germline loops: CDR1 SGHTA, CDR2 FQGNSA. The CDR3 spans 13 residues. Trimming removed 5 bases at V and 1 base at J, with 8 bases between.

This rearrangement joins TRBV18 to TRBJ1-2; unclear D gene. Germline V gene sequence: CDR1 KGHSH, CDR2 LQKENI. This CDR3 has 13 amino acids. The V gene lost 2 bases and the J gene lost 6 bases, with 10 bases spanning the gap. The DNA of the CDR3 is TGTGCCAGCTCACCAGGTCTAGAAAATGGCTACACCTTC. It yields the protein CASSPGLENGYTF.

V usage is TRBV11-3 and J usage is TRBJ1-1; possibly TRBD1 for D (6 bases). Per the germline V gene, CDR1 is SGHNT and CDR2 is YENEEA. Trimming left V 5 bases short and J 4 bases short, with 14 bases between. This CDR3 is 14 amino acids long. The CDR3 loop is CASSRTGTTTEAFF. DNA for the CDR3: TGTGCCAGCAGCCGAACCGGGACAACCACTGAAGCTTTCTTT.

J is TRBJ2-2 and V is TRBV19, with a possible D match to TRBD1 (6 bases). Per the germline V gene, CDR1 is LNHDA and CDR2 is SQIVND (reference sequence). Trimming left V 6 bases short and J 7 bases short, with 21 bases between. The CDR3 is 16 amino acids. The CDR3 reads CASSVIQGRSIGELFF. Written as DNA, the CDR3 is TGTGCCAGTAGCGTGATACAGGGTCGGAGTATCGGGGAGCTGTTTTTT.

The chain joins TRBV11-2 to TRBJ2-1; TRBD2 matches 8 bases. The CDR3 consists of 16 residues. Trimming removed 3 bases from V and 3 bases from J; junction bases left unmatched: 7. CDR1 and CDR2 (germline): SGHAT, FQNNGV. CDR3 sequence: CASSLAPGTSYNEQFF. CDR3 in DNA: TGTGCCAGCAGCTTGGCCCCCGGGACTAGCTACAATGAGCAGTTCTTC.

The chain recombines TRBV5-8 with TRBJ1-2; D is ambiguous. V lost 1 base, J lost 4 bases, and 14 bases lay in between. Germline V gives CDR1 SGHTS, CDR2 YDEGEE. This CDR3 spans 15 amino acids. The CDR3 region is CASSLIYGYFYGYTF. The DNA of the CDR3 is TGTGCCAGCAGCTTGATCTACGGATACTTCTATGGCTACACCTTC.